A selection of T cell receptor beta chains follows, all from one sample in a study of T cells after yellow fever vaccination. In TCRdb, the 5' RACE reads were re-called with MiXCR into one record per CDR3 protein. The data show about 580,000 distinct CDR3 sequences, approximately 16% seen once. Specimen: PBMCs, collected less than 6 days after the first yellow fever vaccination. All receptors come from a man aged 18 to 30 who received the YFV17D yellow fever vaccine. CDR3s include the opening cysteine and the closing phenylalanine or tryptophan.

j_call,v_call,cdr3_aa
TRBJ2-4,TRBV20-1,CSALDREGTKNIQYF
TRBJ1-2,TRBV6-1,CASSPEPGTGGYGYTF
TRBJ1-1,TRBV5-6,CASSFSAGGWTEAFF
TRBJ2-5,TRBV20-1,CSARQDSLQETQYF
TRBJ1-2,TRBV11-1,CASSSTGQGRGYTF
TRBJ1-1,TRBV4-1,CASSQTGGYEMAEAFF
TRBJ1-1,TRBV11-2,CASSAQGAGYTEAFF
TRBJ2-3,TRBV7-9,CASSDVGDTQYF
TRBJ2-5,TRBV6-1,CASKGLGDWFQETQYF
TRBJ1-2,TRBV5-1,CASSLSPGGGYTF
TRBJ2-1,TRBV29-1,CSVDSKSYNEQFF
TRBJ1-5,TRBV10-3,CAISPRTEGQPQHF
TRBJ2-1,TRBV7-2,CASSYSPDSVDEQFF
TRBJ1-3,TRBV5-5,CASSLPPRPGNTIYF
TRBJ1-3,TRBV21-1,CASSKGQSSGNTIYF
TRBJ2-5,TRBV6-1,CATLPSGDPLQETQYF
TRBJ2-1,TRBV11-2,CASRHDRTSGGPAYNEQFF